What follows are 12 T cell receptor beta chains derived from one specimen sequenced in a study of regulatory T cells in long-lasting Graves disease. CDR3 regions were amplified by Arm-PCR using iRepertoire HTBI primers to build TCR beta libraries. TCRdb fed the multiplex PCR reads into MiXCR, producing one record per CDR3 protein. The sample shows fewer than 450,000 distinct CDR3 sequences, about 15% of them seen only once. Time point described: newly diagnosed GD, antithyroid drugs for less than 3 months. PBMC-extracted RNA yielded the TCR library. The sample was also reused in another study, on T cells in Graves' hyperthyroidism and ophthalmopathy.

The sample consisted of peripheral blood mononuclear cells (PBMCs), taken at new diagnosis, from a patient treated with antithyroid drugs. The receptors derive from a woman aged 40 to 50 with Graves disease.

At least ten counts were recorded for this clonotype. This rearrangement joins TRBV30 to TRBJ2-2, with 11 bases identical to TRBD1. The CDR3 is made up of 15 amino acids. The germline V gene has CDR1 GTSNPN and CDR2 SVGIG (reference sequence). V shed 3 bases, J shed 5 bases, and the junction held 5 bases outside the gene matches. This chain's CDR3 is CAWRRTGGFTGELFF. In nucleotides, the CDR3 is TGTGCCTGGAGGAGGACAGGGGGCTTTACCGGGGAGCTGTTTTTT. Together with reference TRBV30 and TRBJ2-2, the CDR3 gives the full variable domain: SQTIHQWPATLVQPVGSPLSLECTVEGTSNPNLYWYRQAAGRGLQLLFYSVGIGQISSEVPQNLSASRPQDRQFILSSKKLLLSDSGFYLCAWRRTGGFTGELFFGEGSRLTVL.

This clonotype was seen many times. The J gene is TRBJ1-5, the V gene TRBV6-1; tentatively, D is TRBD1 (5 bases). The CDR3 extends over 13 amino acids. Germline CDR1 is MNHNS and CDR2 is SASEGT. Trimming removed 6 bases from V and 1 base from J, with 7 bases in between. This CDR3 reads CASRRDSNQPQHF. CDR3 bases: TGTGCCAGCAGAAGGGACAGCAATCAGCCCCAGCATTTT.

The CDR3 nucleotides read TGTGCCAGCAGCCAAGGTAGCGGGAGTCCAGAGACCCAGTACTTC. This gives the protein CASSQGSGSPETQYF. This chain connects TRBV4-2 to TRBJ2-1; the match to TRBD2 covers 9 bases. Gene TRBJ2-5 matches the end of the DNA better, so the J call may be wrong. Per germline, CDR1 LGHNA and CDR2 YNFKEQ. This CDR3 has 15 amino acids.

This clonotype was found a few times. This may come from a read error, since a much larger clone is one base off. The rearrangement joins TRBV6-2 or TRBV6-3 to TRBJ2-7; tentatively, D is TRBD1 (5 bases). The CDR3 is 15 amino acids. Germline-derived CDR1 and CDR2 are MNHEY and SVGEGT. As DNA, the CDR3 is TGTGCCAGCAGTTACACTGGACATGGGTCCTACGAGCAGTGCTTC. It encodes CASSYTGHGSYEQCF.

Concerning this clonotype: Germline and junction disagree at one end, which may indicate a read error. The genes are TRBV4-1 and TRBJ2-1; D gene ambiguous. Looked up from germline, CDR1 is MGHRA and CDR2 is YSYEKL. This CDR3 is built from 12 residues. The CDR3 coding sequence is TGCGCCAGCAGCCAAGATTGGAATGAGCACTTCTTC. It translates to CASSQDWNEHFF.

This clonotype occurred many times. The chain is built from TRBV29-1 and TRBJ2-3, with D hard to call. Trimming removed 6 bases from V and 0 bases from J, with 13 bases in between. This CDR3 is built from 14 residues. Germline assignment: CDR1 SQVTM and CDR2 ANQGSEA. The CDR3 DNA reads TGCAGCGTCCAGTCTCACGGTAGCACAGATACGCAGTATTTT. Its protein product is CSVQSHGSTDTQYF.

The sample holds many counts of this clonotype. The V and J genes are TRBV5-1 and TRBJ1-1; D is unresolved. V lost 0 bases and J 5 bases, leaving 8 bases between the germline ends. The CDR3 totals 13 residues. CDR1 is SGHRS, CDR2 YFSETQ, per germline. The CDR3: CASSLDHWTEAFF. DNA for the CDR3: TGCGCCAGCAGCTTGGATCATTGGACTGAAGCTTTCTTT.

The CDR3 DNA sequence: TGTGCCACCAGTGACCAGGACAGTGGAAACACCATATATTTT. This encodes CATSDQDSGNTIYF. The gene calls are TRBV24-1 and TRBJ1-3, with a tentative D call TRBD1 (6 bases). The germline V gene encodes CDR1 KGHDR and CDR2 SFDVKD. The ends were cut back, 4 bases at V and 3 bases at J, with 9 bases in the middle. This CDR3 contains 14 residues.

This clonotype has more than one count but fewer than ten. The rearrangement joins TRBV11-2 to TRBJ2-7; the D gene is possibly TRBD2 (6 bases). V lost 5 bases to trimming and J lost 2 bases, with 13 bases between them. The CDR3 is 14 amino acids. Germline values: CDR1 SGHAT, CDR2 FQNNGV. In nucleotides, the CDR3 is TGTGCCAGCAGCCTTTTTAGCGGAGCCTACGAGCAGTACTTC. This translates into CASSLFSGAYEQYF.

In this sample, this clonotype turned up many times. V usage is TRBV7-8 and J usage is TRBJ1-2; D may be TRBD1 (6 bases). There are 14 residues in the CDR3. Germline V gene data show CDR1 as SGHVS and CDR2 as FQNEAQ. V lost 5 bases and J 4 bases, leaving 14 bases between the germline ends. CDR3 bases: TGTGCCAGCAGCAATAGGGGGATGGGCTATGGCTACACCTTC. This codes for CASSNRGMGYGYTF.

The V gene is TRBV5-6, the J gene TRBJ1-3, with TRBD1 matching 8 bases. This CDR3 is 16 amino acids long. Looked up from germline, CDR1 is SGHDT and CDR2 is YYEEEE. The ends lost 4 bases at V and 7 bases at J; junction bases unmatched: 13. CDR3 region: CASSRPDQGARNTIYF. The CDR3 region has the DNA TGTGCCAGCAGCAGACCTGACCAGGGGGCGCGTAACACCATATATTTT.

This chain links TRBV7-8 with TRBJ1-5, with D hard to call. The CDR3 extends over 15 amino acids. The V gene's germline CDR1 is SGHVS and CDR2 FQNEAQ. The V end lost 5 bases, the J end lost 6 bases, and 17 bases lay between the germline ends. CDR3 in DNA: TGTGCCAGCAGCCCGATCAGCGGGGTTGGTCAGCCCCAGCATTTT. Its protein product is CASSPISGVGQPQHF.